The 27 T cell receptor beta chains below were found in one sample sequenced in a study of T cells in Graves' hyperthyroidism and ophthalmopathy (dated by TCRdb to about 2019). The library relied on multiplex PCR. The reads were generated on an Illumina HiSeq 2000. The TCR beta CDR3 regions were amplified from RNA transcripts. The first round of RT-PCR for the TCR CDR3 was performed with the HTBI primer set and the Qiagen OneStep RT-PCR kit. TCRdb reanalyzed the raw reads on its own, using fastp at Q25 for trimming and MiXCR for clone calling, and kept in-frame beta chains. For every CDR3 protein sequence, its rows merge into one entry that carries the most common genes and DNA. The sample table records hundreds of thousands of distinct CDR3 sequences; around 42% of these occur just once. The biggest ten clones account for approximately 8.2% of the sample. The sequencing sample was made of peripheral blood or thyroid tissue (not recorded which). The receptors shown here come from a woman aged 18-29 years with Graves' hyperthyroidism. Donor details come from another sample of the same person, matched by shared clones.

About this clonotype itself: A read error may be the cause here, since a much bigger clone is one base away. V gene TRBV10-2 combines with J gene TRBJ2-7, with D unresolved. This CDR3 has 12 amino acids. Germline CDR1 reads WSHSY; CDR2 reads SAAADI. In DNA, the CDR3 is TGCGCCAGCAGTGTAATGTACGACGAGCAGTGCTTC. The encoded protein is CASSVMYDEQCF.

The chain carries TRBV19 and TRBJ2-7, with 8 bases fitting TRBD1. V lost 8 bases to trimming and J lost 6 bases; unmatched junction nucleotides: 21. The CDR3 has 17 amino acids. The germline V gene encodes CDR1 LNHDA and CDR2 SQIVND (reference sequence). CDR3 sequence (DNA): TGTGCCAGTCGGGTGATCGGCGACAGGGGTGATCTCTCCGAGCAGTACTTC. It specifies CASRVIGDRGDLSEQYF.

The chain links TRBV15 to TRBJ1-2; D not certain. This CDR3 is 14 amino acids long. Trimming took 0 bases from V and 5 from J, leaving 10 bases between them. Looked up from germline, CDR1 is LNHNV and CDR2 is YYDKDF (reference sequence). The chain's CDR3 is CATSRDRTEYGYTF. The DNA of the CDR3 is TGTGCCACCAGCAGAGATCGGACCGAGTATGGCTACACCTTC.

This clonotype came up a few times. The V call is TRBV2, the J call TRBJ1-2; a weak D match, TRBD1 (5 bases). The V and J ends lost 9 bases and 8 bases respectively, with 10 bases between them. The CDR3 length is 10 residues. Germline lookup yields CDR1 SNHLY and CDR2 FYNNEI. CDR3 DNA: TGTGCCAGGCAGGGTGACGGCTACACCTTC. Protein: CARQGDGYTF.

This clonotype was seen many times. The chain carries TRBV29-1 and TRBJ1-2; D perhaps matches TRBD1 (5 bases). CDR1 is SQVTM and CDR2 is ANQGSEA in the germline V gene. Trimming cost V 5 bases and J 4 bases, with 14 bases left between them. This CDR3 spans 13 amino acids. The CDR3: CSVRDLRGYGYTF. For the CDR3, the DNA is TGCAGCGTTAGGGACCTCCGGGGCTATGGCTACACCTTC.

This chain uses TRBV12-3 or TRBV12-4 with TRBJ2-5; the D is unclear. V was clipped by 2 bases and J by 1 base, with 8 bases between them. The CDR3 covers 14 residues. CDR3 residues: CASSLPESQETQYF. In nucleotides, the CDR3 is TGTGCCAGCAGTTTACCGGAAAGCCAAGAGACCCAGTACTTC.

This clonotype has just a few counts. CDR3 residues: CASSLDVGAVETQYF. In DNA form, the CDR3 reads TGTGCCAGCAGCTTAGACGTGGGCGCAGTGGAGACCCAGTACTTC. J is TRBJ2-5 and V is TRBV5-8; D is uncertain. Germline loops: CDR1 SGHTS, CDR2 YDEGEE. With 2 bases removed from V and 5 bases from J, the gap between germline ends came to 16 bases. This CDR3 has 15 residues.

This sequence joins TRBV7-9 and TRBJ1-6; no clear D. Germline V gene lookup returns CDR1 SEHNR and CDR2 FQNEAQ (reference sequence). With 3 bases removed from V and 4 bases from J, the gap between germline ends came to 13 bases. The CDR3 extends over 16 amino acids. For the CDR3, the DNA is TGTGCCAGCAGCTTGGCCGGACCGAGGTATAATTCACCCCTCCACTTT. Its translation is CASSLAGPRYNSPLHF.

There are many counts of this clonotype. The rearrangement links TRBV12-3 or TRBV12-4 to TRBJ1-1; perhaps TRBD1 as D (5 bases). The CDR3 sequence is 15 residues long. V gave up 5 bases and J gave up 1 base, with 14 bases separating them. The CDR3 DNA reads TGTGCCAGCAGTCTTGGGGCAGCACAGAACACTGAAGCTTTCTTT. Translating gives CASSLGAAQNTEAFF.

The rearrangement joins TRBV20-1 to TRBJ2-7; D might be TRBD1 (5 bases). V was trimmed by 6 bases and J by 2 bases, leaving 11 bases between them. The CDR3 covers 12 residues. Looked up from germline, CDR1 is DFQATT and CDR2 is SNEGSKA (reference sequence). The CDR3 is CSADIPTYEQYF. In nucleotides, the CDR3 is TGCAGTGCGGACATCCCAACCTACGAGCAGTACTTC.

The chain employs TRBV24-1 and TRBJ2-7; D perhaps matches TRBD2 (7 bases). CDR1 is KGHDR and CDR2 is SFDVKD in the germline V gene. CDR3 length: 17 amino acids. Trimming pared 0 bases from V and 7 bases from J, leaving 21 bases between. This CDR3 is CATSDLGRRGRGDEQYF. The CDR3 DNA follows: TGTGCCACCAGTGATTTGGGCCGGCGGGGGCGAGGAGATGAGCAGTACTTC.

The CDR3 is CASPRLSRGYTF. The CDR3 DNA is TGCGCCAGCCCCCGGTTGAGTCGTGGCTACACCTTC. The genes are TRBV5-1 and TRBJ1-2, with D uncertain. V was trimmed by 7 bases and J by 7 bases, leaving 14 bases between them. Germline V gene lookup returns CDR1 SGHRS and CDR2 YFSETQ. The CDR3 has 12 amino acids. Supplemented by reference TRBV5-1 and TRBJ1-2, the full variable domain reads KAGVTQTPRYLIKTRGQQVTLSCSPISGHRSVSWYQQTPGQGLQFLFEYFSETQRNKGNFPGRFSGRQFSNSRSEMNVSTLELGDSALYLCASPRLSRGYTFGSGTRLTVV.

A note on this clonotype: At one of its ends the junction is not consistent with the germline gene, which may arise from a read error. The V and J genes are TRBV7-3 and TRBJ1-1, with a weak D call TRBD1 (5 bases). From germline, CDR1 is SGHTA and CDR2 FQGTGA. This CDR3 comprises 14 residues. Here the CDR3 DNA reads TGTACCAGCAGCTTAGAGGGGACGGGGGCTGAAGCTTTCTTT. Residues: CTSSLEGTGAEAFF.

The chain combines TRBV6-2 or TRBV6-3 with TRBJ1-1, with D perhaps TRBD1 (5 bases). This CDR3 contains 15 residues. The ends were cut back, 6 bases at V and 1 base at J, with 15 bases in the middle. From germline, CDR1 is MNHEY and CDR2 SVGEGT. The chain's CDR3 is CASRRPWGGNTEAFF. The CDR3 coding sequence is TGTGCCAGCAGACGACCCTGGGGGGGGAACACTGAAGCTTTCTTT.

This clonotype was seen a few times. The chain recombines TRBV6-6 with TRBJ2-7; D is possibly TRBD1 or TRBD2 (8 bases each). Germline CDR1 and CDR2: MNHNY and SVGAGI (reference sequence). Trimming took off 6 bases at V and 5 bases at J, with 26 bases between the two ends. This CDR3 is 17 amino acids long. In nucleotides, the CDR3 is TGTGCCAGCAGACGGGGGGGGAATGACAGGGGAGCCGACGAGCAGTACTTC. Encoded protein: CASRRGGNDRGADEQYF.

This clonotype was seen once. V is TRBV29-1 and J is TRBJ1-5; D perhaps matches TRBD1 (5 bases). Germline V CDR1 and CDR2: SQVTM, ANQGSEA. Trimming cost V 8 bases and J 6 bases, with 17 bases left between them. This CDR3 has 13 amino acids. The CDR3 spells CSLGRAKAQPQHF. The CDR3 region has the DNA TGCAGCCTGGGACGTGCTAAGGCTCAGCCCCAGCATTTT.

The J gene is TRBJ1-3, the V gene TRBV7-2; D remains unclear. Germline V gene lookup returns CDR1 SGHTA and CDR2 FQGNSA. This CDR3 has 13 residues. V was pared by 7 bases and J by 4 bases, with 11 bases between. This CDR3 reads CASTPPPGNTIYF. For the CDR3, the DNA is TGTGCCAGCACTCCGCCCCCCGGAAACACCATATATTTT.

Worth noting for this clonotype: The CDR3 carries no conserved terminal phenylalanine or tryptophan, so it likely arises from a read error. It is unclear where the CDR3 begins or ends on the DNA, so no DNA is shown, and the CDR3 is as TCRdb lists it. The CDR3 loop reads CASSEGGREL. V and J are TRBV2 and TRBJ1-1; the table assigns TRBD1, which was not confirmed against the DNA. The CDR3 contains 10 residues when both ends are counted. The germline V gene encodes CDR1 SNHLY and CDR2 FYNNEI.

Many counts were recorded for this clonotype. The CDR3 is CASSRGQEGNQPQHF. As DNA, the CDR3 is TGTGCCAGCAGCCGGGGACAGGAAGGCAATCAGCCCCAGCATTTT. The rearrangement uses TRBV9 and TRBJ1-5, with 8 bases lining up with TRBD1. Germline lookup yields CDR1 SGDLS and CDR2 YYNGEE. This CDR3 is 15 amino acids long. With 4 bases clipped from V and 2 bases from J, the junction kept 5 bases outside the gene matches.

V is TRBV21-1 and J is TRBJ2-7; the table's D call of TRBD1 was not tested on the DNA. TRBV21-1 is given as a pseudogene. The CDR3 contains 14 residues. CDR3 nucleotides: TGTGCCAGCAGCACCCTGACAGGGGCATACGAGCAGTGCTTC. The encoded protein is CASSTLTGAYEQCF.

This clonotype was observed a handful of times. J is TRBJ2-5 and V is TRBV2; D is uncertain. Germline CDR1 and CDR2: SNHLY and FYNNEI. The CDR3 runs 14 residues. The V end was cut by 3 bases, the J end by 4 bases, with 12 bases between. The CDR3 region is CASSDVGSLETQYF. CDR3 nucleotides: TGTGCCAGCAGTGATGTGGGGTCTCTAGAGACCCAGTACTTC.

This clonotype was counted ten times or more. The gene calls are TRBV24-1 and TRBJ1-2; possible D gene TRBD1, 5 bases. The CDR3 totals 14 residues. Germline values: CDR1 KGHDR, CDR2 SFDVKD. Trimming took off 4 bases at V and 8 bases at J, with 16 bases between the two ends. This CDR3 reads CATSDRDSYIGYTF. The CDR3 nucleotides are TGTGCCACCAGTGACCGCGACAGTTACATAGGCTACACCTTC.

The gene calls are TRBV12-3 or TRBV12-4 and TRBJ1-4; D is uncertain. Trimming pared 2 bases from V and 7 bases from J, leaving 14 bases between. CDR3 size: 15 residues. The CDR3, as DNA: TGTGCCAGCAGTTTACAAGGCAGTAACACTGAAAAACTGTTTTTT. This translates into CASSLQGSNTEKLFF.

J is TRBJ1-3 and V is TRBV19, with 7 bases aligning to TRBD1. The CDR3 length is 15 residues. V lost 11 bases and J lost 12; bases outside the gene matches: 22. Germline CDR1 is LNHDA and CDR2 is SQIVND (reference sequence). The CDR3 bases are TGTGCCTGGAGGGAGGACAGGCTTACCGGAACGGGCATATATTTT. The encoded protein is CAWREDRLTGTGIYF.

The rearrangement joins TRBV6-2 or TRBV6-3 to TRBJ1-5; D perhaps matches TRBD1 (5 bases). The germline V and J ends were trimmed by 7 bases and 6 bases, with 19 bases remaining between them. Looked up from germline, CDR1 is MNHEY and CDR2 is SVGEGT. The CDR3 spans 15 residues. The CDR3 loop reads CASTPMGTHGQPQHF. The CDR3 region has the DNA TGTGCCAGCACCCCAATGGGGACCCACGGTCAGCCCCAGCATTTT.

The chain recombines TRBV24-1 with TRBJ2-7; 13 bases line up with TRBD2. Trimming removed 9 bases from V and 5 bases from J; junction bases left unmatched: 6. CDR3 length equals 14 residues. Germline values: CDR1 KGHDR, CDR2 SFDVKD. The CDR3 region has the DNA TGTGCCACCCGGACTAGCGGGGGAAGTGACGAGCAGTACTTC. Encoded protein: CATRTSGGSDEQYF.

Ten or more counts support this clonotype. CDR3 region: CATSGGTGNTEHEQYF. In DNA, the CDR3 is TGTGCCACCAGTGGTGGAACGGGAAACACCGAGCACGAGCAGTACTTC. This chain joins TRBV24-1 and TRBJ2-7, with TRBD2 as a possible D gene (5 bases). V lost 5 bases and J 5 bases, leaving 21 bases between the germline ends. The CDR3 contains 16 residues. Germline CDR1 reads KGHDR; CDR2 reads SFDVKD.